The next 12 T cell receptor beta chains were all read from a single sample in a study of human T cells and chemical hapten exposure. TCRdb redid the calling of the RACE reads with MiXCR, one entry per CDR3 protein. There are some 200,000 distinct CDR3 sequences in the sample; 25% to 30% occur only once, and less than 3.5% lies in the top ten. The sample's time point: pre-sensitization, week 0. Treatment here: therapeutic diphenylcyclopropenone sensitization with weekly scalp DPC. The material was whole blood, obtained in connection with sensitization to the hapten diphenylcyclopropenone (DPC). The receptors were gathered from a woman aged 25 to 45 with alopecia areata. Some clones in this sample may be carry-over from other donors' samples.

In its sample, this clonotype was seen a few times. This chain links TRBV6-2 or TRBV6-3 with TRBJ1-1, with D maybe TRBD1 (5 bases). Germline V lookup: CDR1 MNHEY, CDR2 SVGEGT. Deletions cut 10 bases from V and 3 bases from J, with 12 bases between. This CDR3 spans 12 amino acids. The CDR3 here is CATRDGHTEAFF. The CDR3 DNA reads TGTGCCACCCGGGACGGCCACACTGAAGCTTTCTTT.

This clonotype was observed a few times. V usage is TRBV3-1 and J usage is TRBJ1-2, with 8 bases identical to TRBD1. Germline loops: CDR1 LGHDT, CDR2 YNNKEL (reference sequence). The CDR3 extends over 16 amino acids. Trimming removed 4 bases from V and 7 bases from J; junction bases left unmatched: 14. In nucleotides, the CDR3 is TGTGCCAGCAGCCGAAGATCGACAGGGGAGGCAGGTGGCTACACCTTC. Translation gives CASSRRSTGEAGGYTF.

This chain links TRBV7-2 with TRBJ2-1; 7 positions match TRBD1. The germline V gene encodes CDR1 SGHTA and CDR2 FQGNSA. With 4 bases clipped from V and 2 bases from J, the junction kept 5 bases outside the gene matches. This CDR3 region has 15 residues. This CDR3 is CASSSTGPPYNEQFF. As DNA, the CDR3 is TGTGCCAGCAGCTCGACAGGGCCACCCTACAATGAGCAGTTCTTC.

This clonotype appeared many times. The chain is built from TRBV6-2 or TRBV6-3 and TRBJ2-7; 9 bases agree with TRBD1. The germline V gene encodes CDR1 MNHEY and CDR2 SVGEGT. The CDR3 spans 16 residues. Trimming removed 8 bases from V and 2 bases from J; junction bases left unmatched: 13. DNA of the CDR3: TGTGCCAGCGCACAGCGCGGACAGGGGATAACCTACGAGCAGTACTTC. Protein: CASAQRGQGITYEQYF.

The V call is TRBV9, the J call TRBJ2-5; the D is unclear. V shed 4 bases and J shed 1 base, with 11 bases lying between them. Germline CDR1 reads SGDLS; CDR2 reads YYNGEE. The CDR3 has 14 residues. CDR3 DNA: TGTGCCAGCAGCCCCCAGTCGGTCCAAGAGACCCAGTACTTC. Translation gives CASSPQSVQETQYF.

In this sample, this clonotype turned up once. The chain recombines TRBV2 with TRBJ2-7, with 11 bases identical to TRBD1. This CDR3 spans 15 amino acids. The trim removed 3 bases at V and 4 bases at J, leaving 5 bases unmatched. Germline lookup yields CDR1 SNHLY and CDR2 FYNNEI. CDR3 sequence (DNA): TGTGCCAGCAGTGAGGGGACAGGGGGATCATACGAGCAGTACTTC. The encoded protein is CASSEGTGGSYEQYF.

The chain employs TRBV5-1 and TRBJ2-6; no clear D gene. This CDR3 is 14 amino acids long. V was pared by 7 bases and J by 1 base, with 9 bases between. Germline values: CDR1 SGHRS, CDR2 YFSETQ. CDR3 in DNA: TGCGCCAGCTCGGGCTCTTCTGGGGCCAACGTCCTGACTTTC. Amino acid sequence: CASSGSSGANVLTF.

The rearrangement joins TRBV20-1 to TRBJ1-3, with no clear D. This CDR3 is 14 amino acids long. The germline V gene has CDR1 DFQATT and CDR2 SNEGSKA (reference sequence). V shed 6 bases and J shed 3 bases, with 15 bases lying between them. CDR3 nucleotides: TGCAGTGCCTTACAAGGAGGGAATGGAAACACCATATATTTT. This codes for CSALQGGNGNTIYF.

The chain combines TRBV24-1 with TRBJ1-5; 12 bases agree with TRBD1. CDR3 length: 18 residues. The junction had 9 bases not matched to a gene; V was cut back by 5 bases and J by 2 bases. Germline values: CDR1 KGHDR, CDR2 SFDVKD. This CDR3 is CATSGTGQGARGNQPQHF. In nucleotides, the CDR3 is TGTGCCACCAGTGGTACGGGACAGGGGGCGCGAGGCAATCAGCCCCAGCATTTT.

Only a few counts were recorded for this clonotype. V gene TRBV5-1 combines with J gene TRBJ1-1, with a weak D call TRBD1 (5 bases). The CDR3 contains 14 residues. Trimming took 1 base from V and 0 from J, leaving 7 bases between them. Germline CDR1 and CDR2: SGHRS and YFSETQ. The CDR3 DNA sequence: TGCGCCAGCAGCTTGCCAGGGATGAACACTGAAGCTTTCTTT. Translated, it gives CASSLPGMNTEAFF.

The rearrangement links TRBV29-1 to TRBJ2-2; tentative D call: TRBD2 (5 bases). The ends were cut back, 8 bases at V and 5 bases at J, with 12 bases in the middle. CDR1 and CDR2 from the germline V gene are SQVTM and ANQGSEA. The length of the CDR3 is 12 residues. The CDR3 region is CSQRGSTGELFF. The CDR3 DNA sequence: TGCAGCCAACGGGGAAGTACCGGGGAGCTGTTTTTT.

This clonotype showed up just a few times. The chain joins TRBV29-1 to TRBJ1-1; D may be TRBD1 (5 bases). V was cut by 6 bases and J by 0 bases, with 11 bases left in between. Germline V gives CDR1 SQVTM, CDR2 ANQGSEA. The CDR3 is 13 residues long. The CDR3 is CSVAGLMNTEAFF. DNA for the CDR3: TGCAGCGTCGCGGGACTCATGAACACTGAAGCTTTCTTT.